Following are 25 T cell receptor beta chains from one sample sequenced in a study of CD8 T cells in Susac syndrome (dated by TCRdb to about 2019). Library preparation was by the immunoSEQ multiplex PCR assay. RNA was extracted using the RNeasy kit, and about 0.45 to 1 ug of the RNA was reverse transcribed with random hexamers. TCRdb reran the public reads through fastp at Q25 and MiXCR, keeping productive beta chains. Rows are combined by CDR3 protein, so each entry shows the most common genes and DNA. In all, the sample holds some 180,000 distinct CDR3 sequences, and around 93% of those were seen once. The ten largest clones add up to 0.1% of the sample. Source material: CD4+ T cells from PBMCs. These TCRs come from a human donor in good health.

The V gene is TRBV14, the J gene TRBJ1-2; unclear D gene. The CDR3 has 16 residues. Germline CDR1 is SGHDN and CDR2 is FVKESK. V was cut by 5 bases and J by 4 bases, with 20 bases left in between. CDR3 protein: CASSSMFRGRSYGYTF. The CDR3 DNA reads TGTGCCAGCAGCTCAATGTTCCGAGGGAGATCCTATGGCTACACCTTC.

The chain carries TRBV7-3 and TRBJ2-2, with D unresolved. Germline V lookup: CDR1 SGHTA, CDR2 FQGTGA. The ends were cut back, 1 base at V and 2 bases at J, with 17 bases in the middle. The CDR3 runs 18 residues. Here the CDR3 DNA reads TGTGCCAGCAGCTTAAAAGGCGGCTTCGGGTTTAACACCGGGGAGCTGTTTTTT. This codes for CASSLKGGFGFNTGELFF.

CDR3 nucleotide sequence: TGTGCCAGCAGACGCAGGGAAATACTACACCAGCCCCAGCATTTT. Protein: CASRRREILHQPQHF. The V call is TRBV6-2 or TRBV6-3, the J call TRBJ1-5, with D possibly TRBD1 on 5 matching bases. CDR3 size: 15 residues. Germline lookup yields CDR1 MNHEY and CDR2 SVGEGT. V lost 6 bases and J lost 7, with 19 bases in between.

The chain is built from TRBV12-3 or TRBV12-4 and TRBJ1-4, with no clear D. This CDR3 region has 15 residues. The V gene lost 6 bases and the J gene lost 3 bases, with 14 bases spanning the gap. The CDR3 nucleotides are TGTGCCAGCAGCCCTTCCCTGTCGGCTAATGAAAAACTGTTTTTT. Translating it yields CASSPSLSANEKLFF.

The count of this clonotype is one. This chain joins TRBV28 and TRBJ1-6; 7 bases line up with TRBD1. V was pared by 4 bases and J by 10 bases, with 10 bases of the junction left unmatched. From germline, CDR1 is MDHEN and CDR2 SYDVKM. The CDR3 loop spans 15 amino acids. The CDR3 here is CASSSASGGESPLHF. The DNA for the CDR3 is TGTGCCAGCAGTTCTGCTTCAGGGGGAGAATCACCCCTCCACTTT.

V gene TRBV28 combines with J gene TRBJ2-3; 10 positions match TRBD2. Germline CDR1 is MDHEN and CDR2 is SYDVKM. J was trimmed by 5 bases and V by 8 bases; bases with no gene match: 7. This CDR3 spans 14 amino acids. CDR3 nucleotide sequence: TGTGCCAGCTTTAGCGGGGGGCCCGGAGATACGCAGTATTTT. Its translation is CASFSGGPGDTQYF.

This chain connects TRBV19 to TRBJ2-5; 11 bases are a match to TRBD2. Germline CDR1 is LNHDA and CDR2 is SQIVND (reference sequence). After removal of 6 bases from V and 9 bases from J, the junction contained 15 bases not matched to a gene. This CDR3 comprises 16 residues. The CDR3 coding sequence is TGTGCCAGTAGCCCCGTTCTAGCGGGGGGCCGGGGGGCCCAGTACTTC. It encodes CASSPVLAGGRGAQYF.

The CDR3 loop reads CATSSRQTGNQPQHF. The CDR3 DNA sequence: TGTGCCACCAGCTCCCGACAGACGGGCAATCAGCCCCAGCATTTT. The chain combines TRBV15 with TRBJ1-5; D perhaps matches TRBD1 (5 bases). The length of the CDR3 is 15 residues. CDR1 and CDR2 from the germline V gene are LNHNV and YYDKDF (reference sequence). The V gene lost 5 bases and the J gene lost 2 bases, with 13 bases spanning the gap.

V and J are TRBV28 and TRBJ2-1; D is uncertain. Trimming took 2 bases from V and 5 from J, leaving 7 bases between them. Germline V lookup: CDR1 MDHEN, CDR2 SYDVKM. This CDR3 region has 13 residues. The CDR3 DNA sequence: TGTGCCAGCAGTTTAGGCAATAACAATGAGCAGTTCTTC. Its translation: CASSLGNNNEQFF.

The chain combines TRBV7-2 with TRBJ2-5, with no clear D. The length of the CDR3 is 11 residues. Germline CDR1 reads SGHTA; CDR2 reads FQGNSA. V lost 2 bases and J 10 bases, leaving 8 bases between the germline ends. The CDR3 sequence: CASSLKHGQYF. The CDR3 DNA is TGTGCCAGCAGCTTAAAGCACGGCCAGTACTTC.

The chain couples TRBV28 to TRBJ1-6; 8 positions agree with TRBD1. The V gene end was trimmed by 5 bases and the J gene end by 7 bases; junction bases not matched to a gene: 4. The CDR3 totals 14 residues. Germline CDR1 is MDHEN and CDR2 is SYDVKM. Written as DNA, the CDR3 is TGTGCCAGCAGTCGGGACAGGTTAAATTCACCCCTCCACTTT. It specifies CASSRDRLNSPLHF.

The chain combines TRBV6-6 with TRBJ1-2, with a possible D match to TRBD1 (5 bases). CDR3 length: 13 amino acids. From germline, CDR1 is MNHNY and CDR2 SVGAGI (reference sequence). The germline V and J ends were trimmed by 4 bases and 8 bases, with 14 bases remaining between them. The CDR3 DNA is TGTGCCAGCAGTTCGGGACCCGCCAGGGGCTACACCTTC. Amino acids: CASSSGPARGYTF.

The chain joins TRBV20-1 to TRBJ2-1, with 7 bases matching TRBD2. There are 14 residues in the CDR3. The junction had 11 bases not matched to a gene; V was cut back by 8 bases and J by 4 bases. Looked up from germline, CDR1 is DFQATT and CDR2 is SNEGSKA (reference sequence). The CDR3 DNA reads TGCAGTACGTACGAGCTAGCGGCTTACAATGAGCAGTTCTTC. As protein: CSTYELAAYNEQFF.

The J gene is TRBJ2-3, the V gene TRBV20-1, with no clear D. Germline CDR1 reads DFQATT; CDR2 reads SNEGSKA (reference sequence). The CDR3 has 12 amino acids. The V end lost 5 bases, the J end lost 4 bases, and 10 bases lay between the germline ends. CDR3 in amino acids: CSARWTSDTQYF. CDR3 DNA sequence: TGCAGTGCTCGGTGGACCTCAGATACGCAGTATTTT.

In its sample, this clonotype was seen a few times. V usage is TRBV28 and J usage is TRBJ2-5; D not resolved. Germline CDR1 is MDHEN and CDR2 is SYDVKM. The length of the CDR3 is 11 residues. The germline V and J ends were trimmed by 5 bases and 5 bases, with 6 bases remaining between them. The CDR3 nucleotides are TGTGCCAGCAGTCAATCCGAGACCCAGTACTTC. Protein: CASSQSETQYF.

The rearrangement uses TRBV12-3 or TRBV12-4 and TRBJ2-3, with D tentatively TRBD2 (5 bases). Trimming took 7 bases from V and 0 from J, leaving 11 bases between them. CDR3 length equals 14 residues. The CDR3 DNA sequence: TGTGCCAGCAAAGGAGACTATAGCACAGATACGCAGTATTTT. Encoded protein: CASKGDYSTDTQYF.

The gene calls are TRBV5-1 and TRBJ1-6, with a tentative D call TRBD1 (6 bases). Trimming pared 5 bases from V and 5 bases from J, leaving 14 bases between. CDR3 size: 15 residues. Germline CDR1 and CDR2: SGHRS and YFSETQ. The CDR3 DNA sequence: TGCGCCAGCAGTTATAGGGGGGACGATAATTCACCCCTCCACTTT. Amino acid sequence: CASSYRGDDNSPLHF.

This clonotype was counted once. V usage is TRBV12-3 or TRBV12-4 and J usage is TRBJ2-2; 7 nucleotides match TRBD1. The CDR3 is 13 amino acids. V lost 4 bases and J lost 10; bases outside the gene matches: 6. DNA for the CDR3: TGTGCCAGCAGTTCGGGACAGCCCCAGGAGCTGTTTTTT. This gives the protein CASSSGQPQELFF.

This sequence joins TRBV7-2 and TRBJ2-1; D unclear. Germline V gene data show CDR1 as SGHTA and CDR2 as FQGNSA. The CDR3 length is 13 residues. V was shortened by 1 base and J by 7 bases, with 8 bases between the two germline ends. CDR3 bases: TGTGCCAGCAGCTTAGTTGTAAGTAATGAGCAGTTCTTC. This sequence encodes CASSLVVSNEQFF.

This chain uses TRBV6-2 or TRBV6-3 with TRBJ1-1; D gene unclear. The length of the CDR3 is 14 residues. The germline CDR1 and CDR2 sequences are MNHEY and SVGEGT. Trimming stripped 3 bases from V and 2 bases from J, with 10 bases between. The CDR3 here is CASSYMAVNTEAFF. The CDR3 DNA reads as TGTGCCAGCAGTTATATGGCAGTCAACACTGAAGCTTTCTTT.

The chain joins TRBV5-4 to TRBJ1-4; 7 bases agree with TRBD1. The V segment lost 4 bases and the J segment 7 bases; nucleotides outside the gene matches: 7. This CDR3 comprises 14 residues. Germline CDR1 reads SGHNT; CDR2 reads YYREEE (reference sequence). The DNA for the CDR3 is TGTGCCAGCAGCACACAGGGGAGTGGTGAAAAACTGTTTTTT. Translation gives CASSTQGSGEKLFF.

The genes are TRBV19 and TRBJ1-5; no reliable D call. The CDR3 has 13 amino acids. The V gene's germline CDR1 is LNHDA and CDR2 SQIVND (reference sequence). Between the trimmed V and J ends, which lost 5 bases and 8 bases, there was a span of 13 bases. Here the CDR3 DNA reads TGTGCCAGTAGTGACCAGAGGGTTGAGCCCCAGCATTTT. Translating it yields CASSDQRVEPQHF.

This chain connects TRBV10-3 to TRBJ2-7, with 10 positions matching TRBD1. The CDR3 is made up of 16 amino acids. CDR1 and CDR2 (germline): ENHRY, SYGVKD. The V segment lost 4 bases and the J segment 5 bases; nucleotides outside the gene matches: 11. CDR3: CAISVGPGQGTHEQYF. CDR3 DNA sequence: TGTGCCATCAGTGTTGGGCCGGGACAGGGGACCCACGAGCAGTACTTC.

This clonotype showed up just once. V gene TRBV29-1 combines with J gene TRBJ1-3; D is unresolved. CDR1 and CDR2 (germline): SQVTM, ANQGSEA. The germline V and J ends were trimmed by 5 bases and 0 bases, with 8 bases remaining between them. The CDR3 has 13 amino acids. Written as DNA, the CDR3 is TGCAGCGTTTCGCAGAGCTCTGGAAACACCATATATTTT. This sequence encodes CSVSQSSGNTIYF.

This clonotype was detected only once. This rearrangement joins TRBV3-1 to TRBJ2-7; weak D call: TRBD1 (5 bases). This CDR3 has 14 amino acids. Germline V lookup: CDR1 LGHDT, CDR2 YNNKEL (reference sequence). With 7 bases removed from V and 1 base from J, the gap between germline ends came to 14 bases. The CDR3 DNA is TGTGCCAGCACAAGGTGGACACCATCCTACGAGCAGTACTTC. Translating gives CASTRWTPSYEQYF.